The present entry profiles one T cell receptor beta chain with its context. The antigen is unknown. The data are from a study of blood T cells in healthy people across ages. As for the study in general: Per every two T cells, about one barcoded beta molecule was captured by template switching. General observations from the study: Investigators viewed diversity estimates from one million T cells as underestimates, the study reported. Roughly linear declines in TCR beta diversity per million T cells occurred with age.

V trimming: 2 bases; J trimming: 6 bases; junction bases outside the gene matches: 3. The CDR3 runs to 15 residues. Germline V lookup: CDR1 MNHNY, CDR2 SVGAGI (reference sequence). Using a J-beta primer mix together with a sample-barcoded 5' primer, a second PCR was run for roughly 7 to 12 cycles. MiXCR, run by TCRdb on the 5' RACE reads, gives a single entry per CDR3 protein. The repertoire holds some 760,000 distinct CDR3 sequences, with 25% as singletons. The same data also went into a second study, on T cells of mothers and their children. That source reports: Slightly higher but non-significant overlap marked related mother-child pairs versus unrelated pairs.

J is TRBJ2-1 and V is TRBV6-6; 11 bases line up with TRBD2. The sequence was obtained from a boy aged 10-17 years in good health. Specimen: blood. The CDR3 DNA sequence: TGTGCCAGCAGTTACAACCTAGCGGGAGGCAATGAGCAGTTCTTC. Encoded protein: CASSYNLAGGNEQFF.